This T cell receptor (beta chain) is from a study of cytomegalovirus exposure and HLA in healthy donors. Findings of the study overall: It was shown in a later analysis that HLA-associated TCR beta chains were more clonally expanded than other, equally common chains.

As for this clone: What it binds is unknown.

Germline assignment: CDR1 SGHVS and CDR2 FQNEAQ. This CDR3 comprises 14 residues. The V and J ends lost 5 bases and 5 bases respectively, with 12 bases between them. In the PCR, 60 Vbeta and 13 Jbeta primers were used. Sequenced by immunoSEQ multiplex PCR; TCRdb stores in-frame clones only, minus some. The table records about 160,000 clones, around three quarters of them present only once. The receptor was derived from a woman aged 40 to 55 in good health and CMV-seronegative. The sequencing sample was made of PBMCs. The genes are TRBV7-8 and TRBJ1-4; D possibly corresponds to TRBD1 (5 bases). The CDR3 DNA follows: TGTGCCAGCAGCCAGGGCTCAGGGAATGAAAAACTGTTTTTT. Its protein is CASSQGSGNEKLFF.